This T cell receptor beta chain comes out of a study of T cell repertoires in cytomegalovirus infection. The CDR3 sequence is 11 residues long. The germline V and J ends were trimmed by 2 bases and 8 bases, with 3 bases remaining between them. The germline V gene encodes CDR1 SEHNR and CDR2 FQNEAQ (reference sequence). Using its own MiXCR run on the reads, TCRdb lists one record per CDR3 protein. The repertoire holds around 300,000 distinct CDR3 sequences, 22% seen once, with approximately 20% in the top ten. This clonotype was detected many times. Its cognate antigen is unknown. The rearrangement joins TRBV7-9 to TRBJ1-4; D unclear. Sequencing was performed on cultured PBMCs, taken from culture after CMV antigen stimulation. The sequence was collected from a human donor in good health (CMV status not recorded). Some clones in this sample may be carry-over from other donors' samples. The CDR3 protein is CASSLLEKLFF. Here the CDR3 DNA reads TGTGCCAGCAGCTTACTCGAAAAACTGTTTTTT. Drawing the rest from reference TRBV7-9 and TRBJ1-4, the complete variable domain is DTGVSQNPRHKITKRGQNVTFRCDPISEHNRLYWYRQTLGQGPEFLTYFQNEAQLEKSRLLSDRFSAERPKGSFSTLEIQRTEQGDSAMYLCASSLLEKLFFGSGTQLSVL.